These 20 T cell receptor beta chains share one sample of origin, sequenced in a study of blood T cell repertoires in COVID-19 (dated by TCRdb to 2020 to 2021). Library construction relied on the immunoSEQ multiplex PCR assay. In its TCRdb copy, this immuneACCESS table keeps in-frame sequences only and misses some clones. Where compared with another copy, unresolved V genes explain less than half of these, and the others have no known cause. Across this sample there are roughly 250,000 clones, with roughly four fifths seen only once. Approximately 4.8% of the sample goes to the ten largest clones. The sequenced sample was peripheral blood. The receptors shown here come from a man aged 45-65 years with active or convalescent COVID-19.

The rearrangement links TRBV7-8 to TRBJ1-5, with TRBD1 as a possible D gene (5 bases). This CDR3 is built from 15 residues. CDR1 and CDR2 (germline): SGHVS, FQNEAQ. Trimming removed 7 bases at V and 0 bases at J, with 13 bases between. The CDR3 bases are TGTGCCAGCATCCCAGGGAAGAATAGCAATCAGCCCCAGCATTTT. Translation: CASIPGKNSNQPQHF.

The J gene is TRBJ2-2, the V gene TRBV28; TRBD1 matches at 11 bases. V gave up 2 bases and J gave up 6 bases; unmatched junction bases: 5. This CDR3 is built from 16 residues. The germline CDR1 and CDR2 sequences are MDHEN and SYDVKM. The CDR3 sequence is CASSLRGQGGPGELFF. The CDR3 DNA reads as TGTGCCAGCAGTTTAAGGGGACAGGGGGGCCCCGGGGAGCTGTTTTTT.

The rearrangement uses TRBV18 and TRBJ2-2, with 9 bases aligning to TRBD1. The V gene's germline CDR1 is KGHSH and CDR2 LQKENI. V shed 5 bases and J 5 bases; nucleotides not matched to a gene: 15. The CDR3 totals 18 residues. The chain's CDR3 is CASSTKSQGAQRTGELFF. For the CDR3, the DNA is TGTGCCAGCTCAACTAAGTCACAGGGGGCTCAAAGGACCGGGGAGCTGTTTTTT.

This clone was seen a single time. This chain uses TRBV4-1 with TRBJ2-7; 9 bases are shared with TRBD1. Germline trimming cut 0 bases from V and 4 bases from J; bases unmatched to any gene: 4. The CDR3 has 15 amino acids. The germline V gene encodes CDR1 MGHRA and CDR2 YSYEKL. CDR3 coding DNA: TGCGCCAGCAGCCAAGATGGGACAGGGTTTTACGAGCAGTACTTC. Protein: CASSQDGTGFYEQYF.

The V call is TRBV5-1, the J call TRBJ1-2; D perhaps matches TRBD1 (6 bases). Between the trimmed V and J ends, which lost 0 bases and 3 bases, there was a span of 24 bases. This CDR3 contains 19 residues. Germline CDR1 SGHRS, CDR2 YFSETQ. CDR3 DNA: TGCGCCAGCAGCTTGGGTCAAAGACTGAGAGGGGGAGTGGACTATGGCTACACCTTC. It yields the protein CASSLGQRLRGGVDYGYTF.

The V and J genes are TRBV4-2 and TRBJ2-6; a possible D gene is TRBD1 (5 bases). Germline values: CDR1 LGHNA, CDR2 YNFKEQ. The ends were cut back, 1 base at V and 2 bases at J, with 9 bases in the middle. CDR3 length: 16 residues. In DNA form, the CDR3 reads TGTGCCAGCAGCCAAGCTCAGGGCACTGGGGCCAACGTCCTGACTTTC. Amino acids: CASSQAQGTGANVLTF.

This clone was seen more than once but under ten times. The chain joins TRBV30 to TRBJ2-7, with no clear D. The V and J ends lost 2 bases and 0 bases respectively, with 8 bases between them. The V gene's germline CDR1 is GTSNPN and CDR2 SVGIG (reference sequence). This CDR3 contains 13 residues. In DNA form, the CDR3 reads TGTGCCTGGAGTATCACCGGCTCCTACGAGCAGTACTTC. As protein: CAWSITGSYEQYF. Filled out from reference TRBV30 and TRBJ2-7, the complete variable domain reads SQTIHQWPATLVQPVGSPLSLECTVEGTSNPNLYWYRQAAGRGLQLLFYSVGIGQISSEVPQNLSASRPQDRQFILSSKKLLLSDSGFYLCAWSITGSYEQYFGPGTRLTVT.

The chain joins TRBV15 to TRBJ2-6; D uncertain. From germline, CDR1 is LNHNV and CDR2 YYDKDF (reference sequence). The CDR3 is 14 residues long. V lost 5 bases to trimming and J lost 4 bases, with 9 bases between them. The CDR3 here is CATSPQAGANVLTF. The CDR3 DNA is TGTGCCACCAGCCCCCAGGCAGGGGCCAACGTCCTGACTTTC. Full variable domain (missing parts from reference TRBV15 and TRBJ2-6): DAMVIQNPRYQVTQFGKPVTLSCSQTLNHNVMYWYQQKSSQAPKLLFHYYDKDFNNEADTPDNFQSRRPNTSFCFLDIRSPGLGDTAMYLCATSPQAGANVLTFGAGSRLTVL.

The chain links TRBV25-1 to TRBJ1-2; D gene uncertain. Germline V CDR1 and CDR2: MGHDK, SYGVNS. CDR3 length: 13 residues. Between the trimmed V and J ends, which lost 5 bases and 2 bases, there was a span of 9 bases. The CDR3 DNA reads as TGTGCCAGCAGTCTCGCAGGAAACTATGGCTACACCTTC. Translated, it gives CASSLAGNYGYTF.

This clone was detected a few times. The CDR3 region has the DNA TGTGCCAGCAGTTTAAGGGCCGAGGGAGGCTACACCTTC. It codes for CASSLRAEGGYTF. This chain joins TRBV6-6 and TRBJ1-2; no reliable D call. Germline CDR1 MNHNY, CDR2 SVGAGI (reference sequence). The ends were cut back, 4 bases at V and 8 bases at J, with 14 bases in the middle. This CDR3 contains 13 residues.

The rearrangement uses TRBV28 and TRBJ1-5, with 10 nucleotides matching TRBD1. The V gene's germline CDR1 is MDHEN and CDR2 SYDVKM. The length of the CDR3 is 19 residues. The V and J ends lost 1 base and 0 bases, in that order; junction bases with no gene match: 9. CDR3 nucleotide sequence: TGTGCCAGCAGTTTATATGGCGGACAGGGGGGTTATAGCAATCAGCCCCAGCATTTT. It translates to CASSLYGGQGGYSNQPQHF.

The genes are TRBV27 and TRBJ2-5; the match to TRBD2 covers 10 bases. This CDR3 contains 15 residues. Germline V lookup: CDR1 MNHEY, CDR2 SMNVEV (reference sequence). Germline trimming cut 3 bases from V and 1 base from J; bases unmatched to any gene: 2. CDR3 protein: CASSFLAGAQETQYF. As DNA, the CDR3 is TGTGCCAGCAGTTTCCTAGCGGGGGCCCAAGAGACCCAGTACTTC.

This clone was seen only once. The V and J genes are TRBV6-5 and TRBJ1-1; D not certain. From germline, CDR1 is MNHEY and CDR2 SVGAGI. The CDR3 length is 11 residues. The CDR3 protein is CAVGGITEAFF. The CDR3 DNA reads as TGTGCGGTGGGAGGGATCACTGAAGCTTTCTTT.

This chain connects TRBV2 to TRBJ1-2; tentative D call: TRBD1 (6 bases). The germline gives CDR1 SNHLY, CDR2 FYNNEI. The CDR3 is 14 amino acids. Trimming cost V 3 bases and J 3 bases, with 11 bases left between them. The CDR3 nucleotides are TGTGCCAGCAGTGAGGGAGGGGGTGACTATGGCTACACCTTC. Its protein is CASSEGGGDYGYTF.

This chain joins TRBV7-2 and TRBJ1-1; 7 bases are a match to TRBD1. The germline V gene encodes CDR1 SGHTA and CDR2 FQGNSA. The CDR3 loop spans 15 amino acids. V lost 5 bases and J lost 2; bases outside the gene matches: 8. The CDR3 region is CASSPNGQANTEAFF. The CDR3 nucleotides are TGTGCCAGCAGCCCAAACGGACAGGCTAACACTGAAGCTTTCTTT.

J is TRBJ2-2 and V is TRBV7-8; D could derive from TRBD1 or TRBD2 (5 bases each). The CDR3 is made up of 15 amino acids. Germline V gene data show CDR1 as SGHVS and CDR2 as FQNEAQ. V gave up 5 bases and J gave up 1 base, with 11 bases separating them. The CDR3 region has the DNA TGTGCCAGCAGCCGGGGCCGGGGGAACACCGGGGAGCTGTTTTTT. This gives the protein CASSRGRGNTGELFF.

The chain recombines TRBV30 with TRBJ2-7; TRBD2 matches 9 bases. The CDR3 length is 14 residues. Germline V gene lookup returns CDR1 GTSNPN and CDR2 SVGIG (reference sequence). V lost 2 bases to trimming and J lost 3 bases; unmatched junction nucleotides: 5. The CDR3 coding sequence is TGTGCCTGGAGTAAACGCGGGGGGGGCTACGAGCAGTACTTC. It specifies CAWSKRGGGYEQYF.

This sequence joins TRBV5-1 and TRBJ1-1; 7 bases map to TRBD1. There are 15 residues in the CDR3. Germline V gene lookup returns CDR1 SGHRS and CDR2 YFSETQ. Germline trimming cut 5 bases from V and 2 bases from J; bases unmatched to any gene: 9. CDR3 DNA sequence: TGCGCCAGCAGGACTGAAGGGGGCATAAACACTGAAGCTTTCTTT. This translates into CASRTEGGINTEAFF.

In DNA form, the CDR3 reads TGCGCCAGCAGCTCCGGACAGATAAACACTGAAGCTTTCTTT. Encoded protein: CASSSGQINTEAFF. This rearrangement joins TRBV5-1 to TRBJ1-1; possibly TRBD1 for D (6 bases). The CDR3 is made up of 14 amino acids. V dropped 3 bases and J dropped 2 bases, with 11 bases sitting between them. CDR1 is SGHRS and CDR2 is YFSETQ in the germline V gene.

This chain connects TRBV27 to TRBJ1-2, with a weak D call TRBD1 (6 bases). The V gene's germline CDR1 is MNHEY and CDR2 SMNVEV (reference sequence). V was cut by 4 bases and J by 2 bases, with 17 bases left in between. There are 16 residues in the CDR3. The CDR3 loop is CASSSISDSRNYGYTF. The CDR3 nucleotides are TGTGCCAGCAGTTCAATCTCGGACAGTAGGAACTATGGCTACACCTTC.